Listed here are 20 T cell receptor beta chains from one sample, sequenced in a study of cytomegalovirus exposure and HLA in healthy donors. The PCR used 60 Vbeta and 13 Jbeta primers. This table comes from immunoSEQ multiplex PCR, and its TCRdb copy is limited to in-frame clones, with some not included. In the table there are 80,000 to 100,000 clones, roughly 61% of which are singletons. Material for sequencing was PBMCs. Receptor source: a woman aged 40-49 years in good health and CMV-seropositive.

This clone came up a few times. The rearrangement uses TRBV28 and TRBJ1-1, with TRBD1 matching 8 bases. After removal of 4 bases from V and 2 bases from J, the junction contained 6 bases not matched to a gene. The CDR3 consists of 15 residues. CDR1 and CDR2 (germline): MDHEN, SYDVKM. CDR3 region: CASSYPTGGNTEAFF. The CDR3 coding sequence is TGTGCCAGCAGTTACCCCACAGGGGGAAACACTGAAGCTTTCTTT.

V usage is TRBV29-1 and J usage is TRBJ1-2, with D possibly matching TRBD1 (5 bases). V was clipped by 4 bases and J by 8 bases, with 23 bases between them. The CDR3 sequence is 15 residues long. Germline assignment: CDR1 SQVTM and CDR2 ANQGSEA. Written as DNA, the CDR3 is TGCAGCGTTGGTCCTCCCCTCCGAGGTAGGGGAGGCTACACCTTC. Translated, it gives CSVGPPLRGRGGYTF. Full variable domain (missing parts from reference TRBV29-1 and TRBJ1-2): SAVISQKPSRDICQRGTSLTIQCQVDSQVTMMFWYRQQPGQSLTLIATANQGSEATYESGFVIDKFPISRPNLTFSTLTVSNMSPEDSSIYLCSVGPPLRGRGGYTFGSGTRLTVV.

The chain uses TRBV15 and TRBJ2-5, with TRBD1 matching over 7 bases. The germline gives CDR1 LNHNV, CDR2 YYDKDF (reference sequence). The CDR3 consists of 15 residues. Germline trimming cut 5 bases from V and 9 bases from J; bases unmatched to any gene: 15. CDR3 sequence reads: CATSDGQEEFGAQYF. In DNA form, the CDR3 reads TGTGCCACCAGCGACGGACAGGAGGAGTTTGGGGCCCAGTACTTC.

This chain connects TRBV29-1 to TRBJ2-1; 7 nucleotides agree with TRBD1. Germline-derived CDR1 and CDR2 are SQVTM and ANQGSEA. V dropped 6 bases and J dropped 8; count of bases not matched to a gene: 4. The CDR3 totals 11 residues. The CDR3 here is CSVDRADEQFF. DNA for the CDR3: TGCAGCGTAGACAGGGCGGATGAGCAGTTCTTC.

CDR3 DNA: TGCGCCAGCAGCCAAGGACCGGGACAGACTTATGGCTACACCTTC. Translation gives CASSQGPGQTYGYTF. The chain combines TRBV4-1 with TRBJ1-2; TRBD1 matches 7 bases. The CDR3 loop spans 15 amino acids. After removal of 1 base from V and 5 bases from J, the junction contained 7 bases not matched to a gene. Per germline, CDR1 MGHRA and CDR2 YSYEKL.

This clone was counted only a few times. V usage is TRBV11-3 and J usage is TRBJ2-1; possibly TRBD2 for D (5 bases). The CDR3 spans 15 residues. The germline V and J ends were trimmed by 0 bases and 6 bases, with 12 bases remaining between them. Germline CDR1 SGHNT, CDR2 YENEEA. CDR3 protein: CASSLDGGRANEQFF. The DNA for the CDR3 is TGTGCCAGCAGCTTAGATGGAGGTCGGGCCAATGAGCAGTTCTTC.

This clone was picked up a small number of times. The V and J genes are TRBV14 and TRBJ1-2; D is undetermined. This CDR3 has 15 amino acids. In germline, CDR1 is SGHDN, CDR2 FVKESK. Trimming pared 0 bases from V and 0 bases from J, leaving 8 bases between. The CDR3 here is CASSQDHRANYGYTF. The CDR3 DNA is TGTGCCAGCAGCCAAGACCACCGAGCTAACTATGGCTACACCTTC. Full variable domain (remainder filled in from reference TRBV14 and TRBJ1-2): EAGVTQFPSHSVIEKGQTVTLRCDPISGHDNLYWYRRVMGKEIKFLLHFVKESKQDESGMPNNRFLAERTGGTYSTLKVQPAELEDSGVYFCASSQDHRANYGYTFGSGTRLTVV.

The chain employs TRBV10-2 and TRBJ1-1; no clear D gene. Germline CDR1 and CDR2: WSHSY and SAAADI. The ends were cut back, 3 bases at V and 5 bases at J, with 7 bases in the middle. CDR3 length equals 12 residues. This chain's CDR3 is CASSDEFTEAFF. The CDR3 DNA reads TGCGCCAGCAGTGACGAGTTTACTGAAGCTTTCTTT.

The V call is TRBV7-9, the J call TRBJ1-2; 8 bases are shared with TRBD1. Germline V gene sequence: CDR1 SEHNR, CDR2 FQNEAQ (reference sequence). This CDR3 region has 14 residues. V trimming: 4 bases; J trimming: 8 bases; junction bases outside the gene matches: 9. CDR3 residues: CASSWPQGAQGYTF. The DNA for the CDR3 is TGTGCCAGCAGCTGGCCGCAGGGGGCCCAGGGCTACACCTTC.

A single count supports this clone. V is TRBV5-4 and J is TRBJ2-3; D perhaps matches TRBD2 (6 bases). V lost 0 bases and J lost 4, with 9 bases in between. This CDR3 has 14 amino acids. CDR1 and CDR2 from the germline V gene are SGHNT and YYREEE (reference sequence). Here the CDR3 DNA reads TGTGCCAGCAGCTTGGCGGGAGACTCAGATACGCAGTATTTT. It is translated as CASSLAGDSDTQYF.

The chain couples TRBV18 to TRBJ1-1; TRBD1 is a possible D gene (5 bases). V was trimmed by 3 bases and J by 1 base, leaving 12 bases between them. The germline V gene encodes CDR1 KGHSH and CDR2 LQKENI. The CDR3 has 15 amino acids. Here the CDR3 reads CASSPRQRTNTEAFF. In nucleotides, the CDR3 is TGTGCCAGCTCACCTAGACAGAGAACGAACACTGAAGCTTTCTTT.

The rearrangement joins TRBV5-1 to TRBJ2-4; 7 nucleotides align to TRBD2. There are 17 residues in the CDR3. Losses at the gene ends were 4 bases for V and 7 bases for J; bases not matched to a gene: 17. Germline V CDR1 and CDR2: SGHRS, YFSETQ. The chain's CDR3 is CASSPEVSGNGGNIQYF. For the CDR3, the DNA is TGCGCCAGCAGCCCCGAGGTCAGCGGGAACGGGGGGAACATTCAGTACTTC.

The chain employs TRBV19 and TRBJ1-5; a weak D match, TRBD1 (6 bases). V was shortened by 7 bases and J by 7 bases, with 20 bases between the two germline ends. Germline CDR1 LNHDA, CDR2 SQIVND (reference sequence). The CDR3 runs to 15 residues. DNA of the CDR3: TGTGCCAGTACCAAGGGGCACAGGGTGCGACAGCCCCAGCATTTT. It codes for CASTKGHRVRQPQHF. Full variable domain (missing parts from reference TRBV19 and TRBJ1-5): DGGITQSPKYLFRKEGQNVTLSCEQNLNHDAMYWYRQDPGQGLRLIYYSQIVNDFQKGDIAEGYSVSREKKESFPLTVTSAQKNPTAFYLCASTKGHRVRQPQHFGDGTRLSIL.

The chain is built from TRBV5-4 and TRBJ1-2, with D possibly being TRBD1 (6 bases). The CDR3 is 14 amino acids. The V end lost 2 bases, the J end lost 0 bases, and 8 bases lay between the germline ends. Germline assignment: CDR1 SGHNT and CDR2 YYREEE (reference sequence). CDR3 in amino acids: CASSFDRTNYGYTF. The CDR3 DNA reads as TGTGCCAGCAGCTTCGACAGGACTAACTATGGCTACACCTTC.

V and J are TRBV10-3 and TRBJ2-7; tentatively, D is TRBD2 (5 bases). Germline-derived CDR1 and CDR2 are ENHRY and SYGVKD. The CDR3 consists of 15 residues. V was pared by 2 bases and J by 4 bases, with 15 bases between. CDR3 in amino acids: CAISEGGVSVYEQYF. CDR3 DNA sequence: TGTGCCATCAGTGAGGGTGGGGTTAGCGTTTACGAGCAGTACTTC.

The V and J genes are TRBV7-2 and TRBJ1-4; no definite D call. Germline CDR1 reads SGHTA; CDR2 reads FQGNSA. V was trimmed by 6 bases and J by 8 bases, leaving 19 bases between them. The CDR3 runs 15 residues. CDR3 amino acids: CASRRTGGPAEKLFF. CDR3 bases: TGTGCCAGCAGGCGAACGGGAGGGCCGGCAGAAAAACTGTTTTTT. The whole variable domain, remainder taken from reference TRBV7-2 and TRBJ1-4, is GAGVSQSPSNKVTEKGKDVELRCDPISGHTALYWYRQSLGQGLEFLIYFQGNSAPDKSGLPSDRFSAERTGGSVSTLTIQRTQQEDSAVYLCASRRTGGPAEKLFFGSGTQLSVL.

J is TRBJ2-2 and V is TRBV7-9; TRBD1 might be the D (6 bases). Trimming cost V 3 bases and J 4 bases, with 15 bases left between them. Germline V CDR1 and CDR2: SEHNR, FQNEAQ (reference sequence). This CDR3 region has 16 residues. The CDR3 here is CASSFLQGQGTGELFF. The CDR3 bases are TGTGCCAGCAGCTTTCTCCAGGGGCAGGGCACCGGGGAGCTGTTTTTT.

The sample holds one count of this clone. V is TRBV18 and J is TRBJ2-7; 8 bases match TRBD2. Trimming cost V 6 bases and J 2 bases; bases outside gene matches: 9. The CDR3 loop spans 15 amino acids. Germline CDR1 and CDR2: KGHSH and LQKENI. This CDR3 reads CASSSSGSSAYEQYF. The CDR3 nucleotides read TGTGCCAGCTCGTCCAGCGGGAGTAGCGCCTACGAGCAGTACTTC.

The CDR3 sequence is CASSIDRTGRETQYF. The CDR3 region has the DNA TGTGCCAGTAGTATCGACCGGACAGGGAGGGAGACCCAGTACTTC. The chain has TRBV19 and TRBJ2-5; 8 bases line up with TRBD1. Germline CDR1 LNHDA, CDR2 SQIVND (reference sequence). The ends lost 3 bases at V and 5 bases at J; junction bases unmatched: 8. The CDR3 loop spans 15 amino acids.

The chain carries TRBV7-9 and TRBJ1-5, with D possibly being TRBD1 (7 bases). The J call may not be correct, given that the DNA end is closer to TRBJ2-3. The CDR3 has 14 amino acids. Germline CDR1 is SEHNR and CDR2 is FQNEAQ (reference sequence). CDR3 in DNA: TGTGCCAGCAGGTCAGGGGGACTCAATCAGCCCCAGTATTTT. This encodes CASRSGGLNQPQYF.